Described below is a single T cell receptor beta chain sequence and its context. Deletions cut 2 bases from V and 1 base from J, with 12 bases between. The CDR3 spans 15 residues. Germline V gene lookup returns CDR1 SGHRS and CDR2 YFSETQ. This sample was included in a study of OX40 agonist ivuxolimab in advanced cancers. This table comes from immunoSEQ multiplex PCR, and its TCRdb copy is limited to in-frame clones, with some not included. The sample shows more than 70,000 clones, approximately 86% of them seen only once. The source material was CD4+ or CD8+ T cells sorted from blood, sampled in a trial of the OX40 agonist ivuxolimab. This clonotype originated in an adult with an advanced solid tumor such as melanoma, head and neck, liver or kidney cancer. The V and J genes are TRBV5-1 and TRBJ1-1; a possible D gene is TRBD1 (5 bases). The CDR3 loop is CASSFSGGTNTEAFF. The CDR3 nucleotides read TGCGCCAGCAGCTTCTCCGGGGGGACGAACACTGAAGCTTTCTTT.